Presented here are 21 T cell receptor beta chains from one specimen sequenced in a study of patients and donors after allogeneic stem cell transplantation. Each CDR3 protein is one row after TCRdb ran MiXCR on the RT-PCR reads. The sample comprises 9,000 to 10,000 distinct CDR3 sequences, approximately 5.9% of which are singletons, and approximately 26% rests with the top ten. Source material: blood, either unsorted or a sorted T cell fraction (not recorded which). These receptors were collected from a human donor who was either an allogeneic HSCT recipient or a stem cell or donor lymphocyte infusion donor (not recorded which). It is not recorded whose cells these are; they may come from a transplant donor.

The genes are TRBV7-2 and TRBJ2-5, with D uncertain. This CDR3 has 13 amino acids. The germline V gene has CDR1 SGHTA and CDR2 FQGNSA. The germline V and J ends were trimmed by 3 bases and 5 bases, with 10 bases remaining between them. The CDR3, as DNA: TGTGCCAGCAGCTTCCCCAGAAGGGAGACCCAGTACTTC. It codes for CASSFPRRETQYF.

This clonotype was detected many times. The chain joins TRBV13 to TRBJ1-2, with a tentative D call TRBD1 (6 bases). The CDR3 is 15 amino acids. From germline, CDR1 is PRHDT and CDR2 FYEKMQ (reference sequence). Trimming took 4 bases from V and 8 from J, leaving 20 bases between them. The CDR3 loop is CASSSFTRGRGGYTF. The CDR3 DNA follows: TGTGCCAGCAGCTCTTTCACCCGGGGGCGCGGGGGCTACACCTTC. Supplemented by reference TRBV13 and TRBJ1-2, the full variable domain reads AAGVIQSPRHLIKEKRETATLKCYPIPRHDTVYWYQQGPGQDPQFLISFYEKMQSDKGSIPDRFSAQQFSDYHSELNMSSLELGDSALYFCASSSFTRGRGGYTFGSGTRLTVV.

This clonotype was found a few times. The CDR3 DNA follows: TGTGCCAGCAGCCCAGGCCAGCACGACACCGGGGAGCTGTTTTTT. This encodes CASSPGQHDTGELFF. The chain couples TRBV28 to TRBJ2-2; D is unclear. CDR1 is MDHEN, CDR2 SYDVKM, per germline. The V end was cut by 6 bases, the J end by 3 bases, with 14 bases between. The CDR3 has 15 residues.

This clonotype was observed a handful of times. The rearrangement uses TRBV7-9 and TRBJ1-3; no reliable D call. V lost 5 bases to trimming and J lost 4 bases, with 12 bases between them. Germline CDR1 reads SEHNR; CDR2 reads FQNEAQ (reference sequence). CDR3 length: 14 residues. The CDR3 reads CASSDDEVGNTIYF. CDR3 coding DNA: TGTGCCAGCAGCGACGACGAGGTGGGAAACACCATATATTTT.

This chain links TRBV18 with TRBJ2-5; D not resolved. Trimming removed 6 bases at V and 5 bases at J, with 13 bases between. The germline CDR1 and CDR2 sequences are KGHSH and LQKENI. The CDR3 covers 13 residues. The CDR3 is CASSPIQSETQYF. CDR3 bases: TGTGCCAGCTCCCCAATACAGTCTGAGACCCAGTACTTC.

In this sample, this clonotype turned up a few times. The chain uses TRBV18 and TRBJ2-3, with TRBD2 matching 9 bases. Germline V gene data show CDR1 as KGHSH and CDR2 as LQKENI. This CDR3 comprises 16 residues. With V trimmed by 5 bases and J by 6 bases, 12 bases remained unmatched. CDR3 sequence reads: CASSYIAGTSSDTQYF. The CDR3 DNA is TGTGCCAGCTCATATATTGCCGGGACTAGCTCGGATACGCAGTATTTT.

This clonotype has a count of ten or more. The CDR3 DNA reads TGCAGTGCCATAAGCGGGACCAGCACAGATACGCAGTATTTT. Protein: CSAISGTSTDTQYF. The chain employs TRBV20-1 and TRBJ2-3; 7 positions match TRBD2. Trimming removed 6 bases from V and 0 bases from J; junction bases left unmatched: 6. The germline V gene has CDR1 DFQATT and CDR2 SNEGSKA (reference sequence). CDR3 length: 14 amino acids.

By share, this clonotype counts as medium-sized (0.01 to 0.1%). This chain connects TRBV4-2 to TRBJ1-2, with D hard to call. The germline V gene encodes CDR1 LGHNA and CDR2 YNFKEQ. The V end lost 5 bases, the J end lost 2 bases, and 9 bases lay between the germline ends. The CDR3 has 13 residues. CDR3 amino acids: CASSGGVNYGYTF. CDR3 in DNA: TGTGCCAGCAGCGGCGGGGTCAACTATGGCTACACCTTC.

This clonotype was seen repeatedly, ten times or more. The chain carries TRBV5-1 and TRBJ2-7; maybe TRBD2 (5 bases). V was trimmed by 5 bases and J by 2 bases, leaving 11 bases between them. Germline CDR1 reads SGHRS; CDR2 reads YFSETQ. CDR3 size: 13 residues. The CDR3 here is CASSRGATYEQYF. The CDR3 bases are TGCGCCAGCAGTCGGGGTGCAACCTACGAGCAGTACTTC.

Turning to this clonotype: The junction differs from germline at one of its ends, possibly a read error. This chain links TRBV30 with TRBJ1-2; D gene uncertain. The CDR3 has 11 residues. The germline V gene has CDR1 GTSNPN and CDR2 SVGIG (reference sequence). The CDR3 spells CAWSVDYGYIF. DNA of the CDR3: TGTGCCTGGAGTGTAGACTATGGCTACATCTTC.

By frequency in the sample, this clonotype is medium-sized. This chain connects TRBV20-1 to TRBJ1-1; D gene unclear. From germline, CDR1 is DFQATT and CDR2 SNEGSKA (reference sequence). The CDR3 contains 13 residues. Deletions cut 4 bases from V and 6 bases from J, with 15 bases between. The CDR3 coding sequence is TGCAGTGCTATTCGGCAACTTGCAGCTGAAGCTTTCTTT. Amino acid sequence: CSAIRQLAAEAFF.

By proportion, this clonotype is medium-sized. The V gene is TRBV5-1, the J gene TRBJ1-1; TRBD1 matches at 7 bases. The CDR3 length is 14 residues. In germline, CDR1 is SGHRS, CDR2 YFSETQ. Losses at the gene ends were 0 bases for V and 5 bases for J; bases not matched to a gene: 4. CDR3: CASSLEGGWTEAFF. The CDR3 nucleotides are TGCGCCAGCAGCTTGGAAGGGGGCTGGACTGAAGCTTTCTTT.

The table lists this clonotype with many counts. Written as DNA, the CDR3 is TGTGCCAGCAGCTCACAGGGTTGGACTGAAGCTTTCTTT. Translation: CASSSQGWTEAFF. The chain employs TRBV7-2 and TRBJ1-1; TRBD1 might be the D (6 bases). With 4 bases removed from V and 5 bases from J, the gap between germline ends came to 11 bases. The CDR3 covers 13 residues. In germline, CDR1 is SGHTA, CDR2 FQGNSA. Full variable domain (remainder filled in from reference TRBV7-2 and TRBJ1-1): GAGVSQSPSNKVTEKGKDVELRCDPISGHTALYWYRQSLGQGLEFLIYFQGNSAPDKSGLPSDRFSAERTGGSVSTLTIQRTQQEDSAVYLCASSSQGWTEAFFGQGTRLTVV.

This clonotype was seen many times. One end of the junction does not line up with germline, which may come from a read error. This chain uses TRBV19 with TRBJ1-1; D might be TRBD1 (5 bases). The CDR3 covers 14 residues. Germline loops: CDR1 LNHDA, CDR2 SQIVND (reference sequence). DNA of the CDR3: TGTGCCAGTAGTCTAGAGTCACCACAGGCTGAAGCTTTCTTT. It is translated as CASSLESPQAEAFF.

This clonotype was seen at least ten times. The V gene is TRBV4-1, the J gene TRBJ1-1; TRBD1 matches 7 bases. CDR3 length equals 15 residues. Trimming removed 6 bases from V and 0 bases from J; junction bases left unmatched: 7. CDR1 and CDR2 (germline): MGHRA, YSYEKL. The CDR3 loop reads CASSAGTVMNTEAFF. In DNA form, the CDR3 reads TGCGCCAGCAGTGCCGGGACAGTCATGAACACTGAAGCTTTCTTT.

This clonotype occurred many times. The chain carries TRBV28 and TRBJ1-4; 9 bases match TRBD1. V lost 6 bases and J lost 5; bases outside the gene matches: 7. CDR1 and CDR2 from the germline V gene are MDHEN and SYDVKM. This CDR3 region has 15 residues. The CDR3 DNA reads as TGTGCCAGCAGCCCCGGGACAGGGTGGAATGAAAAACTGTTTTTT. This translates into CASSPGTGWNEKLFF.

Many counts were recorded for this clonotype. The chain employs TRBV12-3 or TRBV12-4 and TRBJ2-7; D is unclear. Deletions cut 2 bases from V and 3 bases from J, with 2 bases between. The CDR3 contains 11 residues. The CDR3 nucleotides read TGTGCCAGCAGTTTATTCTACGAGCAGTACTTC. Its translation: CASSLFYEQYF.

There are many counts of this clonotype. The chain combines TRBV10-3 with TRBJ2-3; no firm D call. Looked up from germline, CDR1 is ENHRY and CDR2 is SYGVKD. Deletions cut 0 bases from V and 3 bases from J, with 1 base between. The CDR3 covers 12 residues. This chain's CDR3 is CAISESTDTQYF. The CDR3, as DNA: TGTGCCATCAGTGAGTCAACAGATACGCAGTATTTT.

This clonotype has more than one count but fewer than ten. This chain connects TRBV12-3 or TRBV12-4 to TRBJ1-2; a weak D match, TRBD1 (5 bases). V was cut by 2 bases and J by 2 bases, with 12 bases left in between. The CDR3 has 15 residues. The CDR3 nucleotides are TGTGCCAGCAGTTTATATGACAGTTTAAACTATGGCTACACCTTC. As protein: CASSLYDSLNYGYTF.

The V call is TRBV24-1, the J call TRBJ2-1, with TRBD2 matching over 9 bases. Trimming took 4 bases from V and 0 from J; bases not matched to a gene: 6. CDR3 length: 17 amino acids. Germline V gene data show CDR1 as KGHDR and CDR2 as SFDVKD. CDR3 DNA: TGTGCCACCAGTGACCAACCGACTAGCGGCTCCTACAATGAGCAGTTCTTC. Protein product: CATSDQPTSGSYNEQFF.

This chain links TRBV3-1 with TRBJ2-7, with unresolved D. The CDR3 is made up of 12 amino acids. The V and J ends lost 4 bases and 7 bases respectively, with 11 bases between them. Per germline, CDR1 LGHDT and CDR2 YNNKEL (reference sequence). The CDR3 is CASSRTREEQYF. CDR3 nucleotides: TGTGCCAGCAGCCGGACCCGAGAGGAGCAGTACTTC.